The rows below give T cell receptor beta chains drawn from one sample of a study of blood T cell repertoires in COVID-19. Using immunoSEQ multiplex PCR, the repertoire was profiled, and TCRdb retains in-frame clones only, with some absent. The sample contains 200,000 to 250,000 clones, about 85% of which appear only once. Material: peripheral blood. Receptors were obtained from a man aged 25 to 45 with active or convalescent COVID-19. Both conserved end residues are trimmed from each CDR3. Each record gives: J gene, V gene, CDR3 length, CDR3 protein.

TRBJ2-3 | TRBV9 | 13 | ASSVVGSVTDTQY
TRBJ2-1 | TRBV7-2 | 14 | ASSRSGQGGNNEQF
TRBJ2-1 | TRBV28 | 14 | ASSLGLAGPYNEQF
TRBJ1-2 | TRBV4-1 | 13 | ASRLTGTGKVGYT
TRBJ2-7 | TRBV4-2 | 11 | ASSSRLASEQY
TRBJ2-3 | TRBV9 | 10 | ASSLPGDTQY
TRBJ1-2 | TRBV28 | 12 | ASMVRQGKVGYT
TRBJ2-7 | TRBV5-4 | 13 | ASSVGQGFTYEQY
TRBJ1-2 | TRBV5-1 | 14 | ASSLRTGQEPYGYT
TRBJ1-5 | TRBV5-6 | 13 | ASSDSIYSNQPQH
TRBJ1-2 | TRBV9 | 12 | ASSPEDRVYGYT
TRBJ1-4 | TRBV5-5 | 13 | ASSSEGRGNEKLF
TRBJ2-1 | TRBV7-2 | 13 | ASSQGLGPYNEQF
TRBJ1-1 | TRBV6-6 | 13 | ASSWRDRANTEAF
TRBJ2-3 | TRBV4-3 | 13 | ASSQLGQGADTQY
TRBJ1-4 | TRBV7-9 | 11 | ASSLGQTEKLF
TRBJ2-3 | TRBV9 | 14 | ASSERTSGGTDTQY
TRBJ2-7 | TRBV5-6 | 13 | ASSTADRDAYEQY
TRBJ2-2 | TRBV6-5 | 13 | ASGRTSRGAGELF
TRBJ2-2 | TRBV4-3 | 16 | ASSQDPLFSSGGGELF
TRBJ1-5 | TRBV19 | 14 | ASSMAGGYFNQPQH
TRBJ1-2 | TRBV10-2 | 11 | ASTGTGDYGYT
TRBJ1-4 | TRBV5-5 | 13 | ASSLWEGGGEKLF
TRBJ2-7 | TRBV15 | 14 | ATSRDSQGWYSEQY
TRBJ2-7 | TRBV19 | 12 | ASSFGGKSHEQY
TRBJ2-1 | TRBV3-1/TRBV3-2 | 13 | ASSQDPLAGNEQF
TRBJ2-7 | TRBV6-5 | 11 | ASSFGRLYEQY
TRBJ2-3 | TRBV7-2 | 15 | ASSFLRGRGYTDTQY
TRBJ2-3 | TRBV7-7 | 14 | ASSLGAGGCPDTQY
TRBJ2-1 | TRBV30 | 13 | AWGAGLQSYNEQF
TRBJ2-7 | TRBV5-4 | 12 | ASSTSGGIYEQY
TRBJ1-2 | TRBV5-8 | 12 | ASSSRTGSNGYT
TRBJ1-2 | TRBV28 | 11 | ASSFLGGYGYT
TRBJ1-1 | TRBV5-1 | 12 | ASSPADDRNKAF
TRBJ1-1 | TRBV11-2 | 14 | ASSLGSGTGTSEAF
TRBJ2-7 | TRBV5-1 | 11 | ASSLVRGNEQY
TRBJ1-6 | TRBV3-1/TRBV3-2 | 13 | ASSQGSGVGSPLH
TRBJ2-1 | TRBV28 | 12 | ASSLTGGWNEQF
TRBJ2-7 | TRBV3-1/TRBV3-2 | 12 | ASSRQGSVYEQY
TRBJ2-7 | TRBV2 | 11 | ASSELAGYEQY
TRBJ1-1 | TRBV6-6 | 13 | ASSYSLVGPNEAF
TRBJ2-3 | TRBV7-9 | 13 | ASSEGTSPTDTQY
TRBJ1-2 | TRBV29-1 | 11 | SVESGTSYGYT
TRBJ1-2 | TRBV9 | 15 | ASSSSQVEGRVSGYT
TRBJ1-1 | TRBV19 | 17 | ASSIRPLDTTRGNTEAF
TRBJ1-3 | TRBV15 | 18 | ATSRESGQGSLSSGNTIY
TRBJ1-2 | TRBV4-2 | 13 | ASSQVTGGNYGYT
TRBJ2-1 | TRBV19 | 13 | ASSETSGRAGEQF
TRBJ1-1 | TRBV5-4 | 10 | ASSLGTVEAF
TRBJ1-2 | TRBV4-1 | 13 | ASSQGDGARLGYT
TRBJ2-7 | TRBV5-1 | 12 | ASSLGGIGVEQY
TRBJ1-5 | TRBV5-3 | 13 | ARSFTGERGQPQH
TRBJ1-1 | TRBV28 | 13 | ASSSRDRTYTEAF
TRBJ2-1 | TRBV5-4 | 11 | ASSLAQRTEQF
TRBJ2-2 | TRBV6-5 | 13 | ASRWTSGNTGELF
TRBJ1-4 | TRBV27 | 15 | ASSQWTGTSVVEKLF
TRBJ2-7 | TRBV19 | 11 | ASSIRYGAEQY